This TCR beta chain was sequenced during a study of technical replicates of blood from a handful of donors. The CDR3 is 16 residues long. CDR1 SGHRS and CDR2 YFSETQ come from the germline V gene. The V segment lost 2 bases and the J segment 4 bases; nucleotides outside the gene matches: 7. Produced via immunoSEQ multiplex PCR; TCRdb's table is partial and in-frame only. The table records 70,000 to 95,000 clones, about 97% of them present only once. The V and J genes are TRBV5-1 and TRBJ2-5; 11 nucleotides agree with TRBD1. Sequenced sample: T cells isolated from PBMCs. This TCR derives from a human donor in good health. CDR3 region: CASSFTDRGLRETQYF. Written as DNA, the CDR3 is TGCGCCAGCAGCTTTACGGACAGGGGGCTCAGAGAGACCCAGTACTTC.